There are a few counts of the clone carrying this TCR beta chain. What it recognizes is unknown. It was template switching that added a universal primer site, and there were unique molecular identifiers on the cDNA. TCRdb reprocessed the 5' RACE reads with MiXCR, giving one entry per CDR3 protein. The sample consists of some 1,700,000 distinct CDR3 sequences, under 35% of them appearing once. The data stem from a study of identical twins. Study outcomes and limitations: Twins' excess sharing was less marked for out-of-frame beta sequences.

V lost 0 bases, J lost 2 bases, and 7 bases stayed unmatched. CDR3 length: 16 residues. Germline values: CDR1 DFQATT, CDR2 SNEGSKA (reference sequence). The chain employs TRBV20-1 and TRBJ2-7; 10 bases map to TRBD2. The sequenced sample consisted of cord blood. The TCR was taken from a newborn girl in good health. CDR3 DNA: TGCAGTGCTAGAGAGGAGGGACTAGCGCAAACCTACGAGCAGTACTTC. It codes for CSAREEGLAQTYEQYF.